This TCR beta chain was recovered during a study of T cells in women clearing cervical HPV infection. Study-wide background: HLA type stays a possible confounder, typing being limited.

The method was immunoSEQ multiplex PCR; TCRdb's version includes in-frame clones alone and lacks a portion of them. Its listing shows tens of thousands of clones. The CDR3 runs to 18 residues. Germline-derived CDR1 and CDR2 are DFQATT and SNEGSKA (reference sequence). Points on this clone: Read sequence stops 3 residues before the CDR3 end, and the germline J gene provides the missing end.

The clonotype comes from a woman between 18 and 70 years old with a cervical HPV16 infection that either progressed to CIN3+ or cleared (not recorded which). Input material: blood buffy coat. V gene TRBV20-1 combines with J gene TRBJ2-3, with 9 bases lining up with TRBD2. The CDR3 sequence: CSARDGKRGAQSQETQYF. The sequenced part of the CDR3 DNA is TGCAGTGCTAGAGATGGGAAGCGGGGGGCCCAGTCACAAGAGACG.